These 13 T cell receptor beta chains were all obtained from the same sample, sequenced in a study of T-cell memory formation after mild COVID-19. TCRdb itself ran the 5' RACE reads through MiXCR, one entry per CDR3 protein. The sample records hundreds of thousands of distinct CDR3 sequences, roughly 18% being singletons. The sample taken for sequencing was PBMCs or a T cell subset sorted from them (not recorded which). These receptors were collected from a man aged 18 to 35 who had mild COVID-19 (a few samples of this study predate the infection). Cell type and time point are not known.

This sequence joins TRBV6-5 and TRBJ1-2; 9 positions match TRBD1. The CDR3 spans 17 residues. The germline CDR1 and CDR2 sequences are MNHEY and SVGAGI. The junction had 10 bases not matched to a gene; V was cut back by 5 bases and J by 0 bases. The CDR3 nucleotides are TGTGCCAGCAGTCACAATGACAGGGGGTCGTCTAACTATGGCTACACCTTC. It codes for CASSHNDRGSSNYGYTF.

The chain recombines TRBV4-3 with TRBJ1-2; 10 bases are a match to TRBD1. After removal of 1 base from V and 8 bases from J, the junction contained 13 bases not matched to a gene. The length of the CDR3 is 17 residues. CDR1 is LGHNA and CDR2 is YSLEER in the germline V gene. In DNA, the CDR3 is TGCGCCAGCAGCCAAGGGCGGACAGGGGGACACTATCGCGGCTACACCTTC. Amino acids: CASSQGRTGGHYRGYTF.

The chain employs TRBV24-1 and TRBJ2-5, with 7 bases fitting TRBD2. This CDR3 region has 18 residues. V trimming: 0 bases; J trimming: 5 bases; junction bases outside the gene matches: 14. The V gene's germline CDR1 is KGHDR and CDR2 SFDVKD. Here the CDR3 DNA reads TGTGCCACCAGTGATTTGATCTTCAGGACTAGGGGCGAGGAGACCCAGTACTTC. Amino acid sequence: CATSDLIFRTRGEETQYF.

This clonotype was seen only a few times. The chain couples TRBV12-3 or TRBV12-4 to TRBJ1-1, with unresolved D. Trimming shortened V by 2 bases and J by 3 bases, and 13 bases separated the two germline ends. This CDR3 contains 15 residues. The CDR3 DNA reads as TGTGCCAGCAGTTTATCTGGAGGTTTGCACACTGAAGCTTTCTTT. Translation: CASSLSGGLHTEAFF.

This clonotype was observed at least ten times. This CDR3 is CASSNSEGGSETQYF. The CDR3 DNA reads TGTGCCAGCAGCAATAGCGAGGGGGGCTCAGAGACCCAGTACTTC. The chain couples TRBV7-2 to TRBJ2-5, with D perhaps being TRBD1 or TRBD2 (6 bases each). Looked up from germline, CDR1 is SGHTA and CDR2 is FQGNSA. This CDR3 is 15 amino acids long. V was clipped by 5 bases and J by 4 bases, with 17 bases between them.

This clonotype was counted between two and nine times. The chain carries TRBV29-1 and TRBJ2-3, with D tentatively TRBD1 or TRBD2 (5 bases each). Trimming left V 7 bases short and J 0 bases short, with 11 bases between. CDR3 length: 13 residues. The germline CDR1 and CDR2 sequences are SQVTM and ANQGSEA. For the CDR3, the DNA is TGCAGCGCCCACGGGACGAGCACAGATACGCAGTATTTT. It is translated as CSAHGTSTDTQYF.

Only a few counts were recorded for this clonotype. The V gene is TRBV2, the J gene TRBJ2-7; perhaps TRBD1 as D (6 bases). The CDR3 consists of 14 residues. CDR1 and CDR2 (germline): SNHLY, FYNNEI. Trimming took 3 bases from V and 8 from J, leaving 17 bases between them. The CDR3 DNA follows: TGTGCCAGCAGTGATGTGGGGGCCGGCTTGAAGCAGTACTTC. It translates to CASSDVGAGLKQYF.

The V gene is TRBV11-2, the J gene TRBJ2-7; unclear D gene. Per germline, CDR1 SGHAT and CDR2 FQNNGV. Trimming took 1 base from V and 1 from J, leaving 8 bases between them. There are 14 residues in the CDR3. The CDR3 nucleotides are TGTGCCAGCAGCTTAGGTCCGGTGTCCTACGAGCAGTACGTC. This gives the protein CASSLGPVSYEQYV.

The J gene is TRBJ2-3, the V gene TRBV7-9; TRBD2 matches at 12 bases. Trimming cost V 4 bases and J 5 bases; bases outside gene matches: 16. CDR1 is SEHNR and CDR2 is FQNEAQ in the germline V gene (reference sequence). The CDR3 extends over 19 amino acids. CDR3 loop: CASSSSASWTSGEIDTQYF. CDR3 DNA sequence: TGTGCCAGCAGCTCCTCGGCAAGCTGGACTAGCGGGGAGATAGATACGCAGTATTTT.

The rearrangement links TRBV5-1 to TRBJ1-6; 8 positions match TRBD1. Germline CDR1 SGHRS, CDR2 YFSETQ. The CDR3 consists of 16 residues. Losses at the gene ends were 4 bases for V and 7 bases for J; bases not matched to a gene: 10. The CDR3 DNA is TGCGCCAGCAGCGTTGGGGGGACAGGCGGCAATTCACCCCTCCACTTT. It yields the protein CASSVGGTGGNSPLHF. The entire variable domain, with the rest obtained from reference TRBV5-1 and TRBJ1-6, is as follows: KAGVTQTPRYLIKTRGQQVTLSCSPISGHRSVSWYQQTPGQGLQFLFEYFSETQRNKGNFPGRFSGRQFSNSRSEMNVSTLELGDSALYLCASSVGGTGGNSPLHFGNGTRLTVT.

This clonotype was seen a handful of times. The chain combines TRBV7-2 with TRBJ2-7, with TRBD2 as a possible D gene (7 bases). Germline V gene lookup returns CDR1 SGHTA and CDR2 FQGNSA. The CDR3 consists of 13 residues. V dropped 7 bases and J dropped 5 bases, with 15 bases sitting between them. DNA of the CDR3: TGTGCCAGCAACTCGAGGGAGGGGGACGAGCAGTACTTC. Translated: CASNSREGDEQYF.

Concerning this clonotype: A junction end diverges from the germline sequence, so it may reflect a read error. This chain connects TRBV4-2 to TRBJ2-5; D gene uncertain. Germline values: CDR1 LGHNA, CDR2 YNFKEQ. The CDR3 has 15 residues. CDR3 sequence reads: CASSEERVGAETQYF. The CDR3 DNA sequence: TGTGCCAGCAGCGAAGAGAGAGTGGGCGCCGAGACCCAGTACTTC.

This chain links TRBV20-1 with TRBJ1-2; tentative D call: TRBD1 (5 bases). Trimming pared 5 bases from V and 3 bases from J, leaving 13 bases between. The V gene's germline CDR1 is DFQATT and CDR2 SNEGSKA (reference sequence). This CDR3 is built from 13 residues. The CDR3 here is CSADEGRDYGYTF. CDR3 in DNA: TGCAGTGCTGATGAGGGGCGCGACTATGGCTACACCTTC.